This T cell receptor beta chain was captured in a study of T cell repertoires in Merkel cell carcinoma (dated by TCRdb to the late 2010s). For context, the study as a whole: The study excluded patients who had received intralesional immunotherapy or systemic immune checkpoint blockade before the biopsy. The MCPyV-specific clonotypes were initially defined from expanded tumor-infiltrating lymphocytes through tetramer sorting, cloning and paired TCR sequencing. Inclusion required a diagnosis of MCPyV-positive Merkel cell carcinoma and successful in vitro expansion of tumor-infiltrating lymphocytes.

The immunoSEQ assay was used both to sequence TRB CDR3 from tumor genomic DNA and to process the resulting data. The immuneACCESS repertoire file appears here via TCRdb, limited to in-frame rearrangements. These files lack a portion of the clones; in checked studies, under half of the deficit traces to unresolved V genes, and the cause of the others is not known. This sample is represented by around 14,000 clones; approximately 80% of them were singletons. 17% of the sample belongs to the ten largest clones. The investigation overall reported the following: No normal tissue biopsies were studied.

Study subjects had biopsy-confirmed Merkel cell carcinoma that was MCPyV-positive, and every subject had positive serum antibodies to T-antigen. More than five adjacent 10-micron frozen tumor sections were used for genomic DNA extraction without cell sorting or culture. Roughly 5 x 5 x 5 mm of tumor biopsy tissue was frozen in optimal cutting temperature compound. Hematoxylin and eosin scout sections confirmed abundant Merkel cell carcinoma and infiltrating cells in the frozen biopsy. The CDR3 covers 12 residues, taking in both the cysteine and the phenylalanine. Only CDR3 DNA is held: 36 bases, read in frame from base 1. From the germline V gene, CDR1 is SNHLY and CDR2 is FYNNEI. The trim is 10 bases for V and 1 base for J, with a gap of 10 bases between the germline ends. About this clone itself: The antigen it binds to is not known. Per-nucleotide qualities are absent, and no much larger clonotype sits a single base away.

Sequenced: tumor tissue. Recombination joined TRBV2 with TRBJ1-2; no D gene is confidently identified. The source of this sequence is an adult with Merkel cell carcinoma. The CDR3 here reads CATHPNNYGYTF. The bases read TGTGCCACTCACCCAAATAACTATGGCTACACCTTC.